The 27 T cell receptor beta chains in this list originate from one sample, sequenced in a study of T-cell memory formation after mild COVID-19. Via MiXCR, TCRdb re-called the 5' RACE reads, giving one row per CDR3 protein. The sample shows roughly 240,000 distinct CDR3 sequences, approximately 15% of them seen only once. Sequenced input: PBMCs or a T cell subset sorted from them (not recorded which). These receptors came from an adult woman who had mild COVID-19 (a few samples of this study predate the infection). Cell type and time point are not known.

This clonotype was observed a handful of times. This rearrangement joins TRBV19 to TRBJ1-4; D is ambiguous. V lost 5 bases and J lost 1, with 8 bases in between. The germline CDR1 and CDR2 sequences are LNHDA and SQIVND (reference sequence). This CDR3 has 14 amino acids. CDR3 coding DNA: TGTGCCAGTAGTCCAACGCAAACTAATGAAAAACTGTTTTTT. The encoded protein is CASSPTQTNEKLFF.

This clonotype has only a few counts. The gene calls are TRBV12-3 or TRBV12-4 and TRBJ2-1; TRBD2 matches at 8 bases. V shed 4 bases, J shed 2 bases, and the junction held 10 bases outside the gene matches. CDR3 length: 17 residues. CDR3 sequence: CASSSGVSGMAYNEQFF. The CDR3 DNA reads TGTGCCAGCAGTTCGGGAGTTAGCGGGATGGCCTACAATGAGCAGTTCTTC.

This clonotype showed up just a few times. This chain joins TRBV18 and TRBJ2-7; TRBD1 might be the D (6 bases). Trimming took off 3 bases at V and 0 bases at J, with 12 bases between the two ends. This CDR3 spans 15 amino acids. Germline CDR1 reads KGHSH; CDR2 reads LQKENI. CDR3 bases: TGTGCCAGCTCACCGACTGGACAGATCTCCTACGAGCAGTACTTC. It is translated as CASSPTGQISYEQYF. The whole variable domain, filled in from reference TRBV18 and TRBJ2-7, reads NAGVMQNPRHLVRRRGQEARLRCSPMKGHSHVYWYRQLPEEGLKFMVYLQKENIIDESGMPKERFSAEFPKEGPSILRIQQVVRGDSAAYFCASSPTGQISYEQYFGPGTRLTVT.

In its sample, this clonotype was seen a few times. The J gene is TRBJ2-6, the V gene TRBV24-1, with 11 nucleotides matching TRBD1. V shed 3 bases, J shed 1 base, and the junction held 10 bases outside the gene matches. Germline V CDR1 and CDR2: KGHDR, SFDVKD. There are 20 residues in the CDR3. CDR3 bases: TGTGCCACCAGTGATGTCCCGGGACAGGGGGAGTTATCTGGGGCCAACGTCCTGACTTTC. Residues: CATSDVPGQGELSGANVLTF.

In this sample, this clonotype turned up a few times. The chain employs TRBV6-6 and TRBJ2-1, with D unclear. Germline CDR1 and CDR2: MNHNY and SVGAGI (reference sequence). This CDR3 contains 12 residues. The V end lost 2 bases, the J end lost 10 bases, and 9 bases lay between the germline ends. In nucleotides, the CDR3 is TGTGCCAGCAGTTACCCACCACAGGAGCAGTTCTTC. The encoded protein is CASSYPPQEQFF.

This clonotype was counted a few times. The chain couples TRBV7-2 to TRBJ2-3; 7 bases line up with TRBD2. Germline V gene data show CDR1 as SGHTA and CDR2 as FQGNSA. This CDR3 has 12 amino acids. J lost 3 bases, V lost 11 bases, and 5 bases had no gene match. DNA of the CDR3: TGTGCCGGTCGGGGGGTTACAGATACGCAGTATTTT. It codes for CAGRGVTDTQYF.

A few counts support this clonotype. CDR3 DNA: TGCGCCAGCAGCCAAGAACGGGACTTCGAAGCTTTCTTT. It yields the protein CASSQERDFEAFF. The J gene is TRBJ1-1, the V gene TRBV4-3; tentative D call: TRBD1 (5 bases). V shed 0 bases and J shed 8 bases, with 10 bases lying between them. The CDR3 has 13 amino acids. Germline CDR1 and CDR2: LGHNA and YSLEER.

The chain links TRBV21-1 to TRBJ2-2; TRBD1 was called by the table and not checked on the DNA. TRBV21-1 is recorded as a pseudogene. The CDR3 consists of 15 residues. The CDR3 coding sequence is TGTGCCAGCAGCAAAGCTAGGGGTAACACCGGGGAGCTGTTTTTT. Translation gives CASSKARGNTGELFF.

This clonotype has just a few counts. The chain carries TRBV18 and TRBJ1-2; no reliable D call. Trimming removed 3 bases from V and 8 bases from J, with 13 bases in between. Germline V lookup: CDR1 KGHSH, CDR2 LQKENI. The CDR3 length is 13 residues. DNA of the CDR3: TGTGCCAGCTCACCTTCGGATAATCGGGGCTACACCTTC. Protein: CASSPSDNRGYTF.

This clonotype has a handful of counts. The chain combines TRBV4-1 with TRBJ2-1; 9 nucleotides match TRBD2. This CDR3 region has 15 residues. J was trimmed by 3 bases and V by 4 bases; bases with no gene match: 4. Germline CDR1 reads MGHRA; CDR2 reads YSYEKL. This CDR3 reads CASSLSSGNYNEQFF. The CDR3 DNA reads TGCGCCAGCAGCCTGTCTAGCGGGAACTACAATGAGCAGTTCTTC.

The chain carries TRBV30 and TRBJ2-5; tentative D call: TRBD2 (5 bases). The germline V gene has CDR1 GTSNPN and CDR2 SVGIG (reference sequence). This CDR3 comprises 15 residues. Trimming removed 0 bases from V and 2 bases from J, with 13 bases in between. The CDR3 loop reads CAWSVLGGGQETQYF. CDR3 DNA: TGTGCCTGGAGTGTATTGGGTGGAGGACAAGAGACCCAGTACTTC.

This chain links TRBV6-5 with TRBJ2-1; no clear D. CDR1 and CDR2 from the germline V gene are MNHEY and SVGAGI. V was trimmed by 5 bases and J by 5 bases, leaving 22 bases between them. CDR3 length: 17 amino acids. In nucleotides, the CDR3 is TGTGCCAGCAGTCGAAGAGGACGGAGCTTAGTCCACAATGAGCAGTTCTTC. Translating it yields CASSRRGRSLVHNEQFF.

This clonotype was detected a few times. V usage is TRBV7-6 and J usage is TRBJ2-1; a possible D gene is TRBD2 (5 bases). Germline CDR1 reads SGHVS; CDR2 reads FNYEAQ. CDR3 length: 17 amino acids. Between the trimmed V and J ends, which lost 0 bases and 0 bases, there was a span of 12 bases. For the CDR3, the DNA is TGTGCCAGCAGCTTAGCGCCTAGCAGGAGCTCCTACAATGAGCAGTTCTTC. Protein sequence: CASSLAPSRSSYNEQFF.

The chain uses TRBV6-2 or TRBV6-3 and TRBJ2-5; 11 bases are a match to TRBD2. This CDR3 region has 20 residues. CDR1 is MNHEY, CDR2 SVGEGT, per germline. Trimming cost V 6 bases and J 5 bases; bases outside gene matches: 23. This CDR3 is CASSYRVSGRARHLRETQYF. The CDR3 DNA follows: TGTGCCAGCAGCTACCGCGTTAGCGGGAGGGCCCGACACCTACGGGAGACCCAGTACTTC.

The sample holds a few counts of this clonotype. The chain uses TRBV29-1 and TRBJ2-3; the D is unclear. The length of the CDR3 is 12 residues. The germline gives CDR1 SQVTM, CDR2 ANQGSEA. Trimming pared 7 bases from V and 1 base from J, leaving 9 bases between. This CDR3 reads CSGRRGTDTQYF. The DNA of the CDR3 is TGCAGCGGCAGACGGGGCACAGATACGCAGTATTTT.

This clonotype showed up just a few times. V is TRBV12-3 or TRBV12-4 and J is TRBJ2-1, with TRBD1 as a possible D gene (5 bases). The CDR3 runs to 15 residues. The germline V and J ends were trimmed by 3 bases and 5 bases, with 14 bases remaining between them. Written as DNA, the CDR3 is TGTGCCAGCAGTTTTGGGCAGGGTGTGGACAATGAGCAGTTCTTC. It yields the protein CASSFGQGVDNEQFF.

This clonotype came up a few times. The J gene is TRBJ1-4, the V gene TRBV15; D unresolved. The CDR3 sequence is 15 residues long. The germline V gene encodes CDR1 LNHNV and CDR2 YYDKDF (reference sequence). Trimming left V 5 bases short and J 5 bases short, with 15 bases between. CDR3 sequence (DNA): TGTGCCACCAGCCTTAGAGCGCGTCCCAATGAAAAACTGTTTTTT. Its protein product is CATSLRARPNEKLFF.

There are many counts of this clonotype. The CDR3 loop is CASKGPGTNEKLFF. CDR3 in DNA: TGTGCCAGCAAAGGTCCGGGGACTAATGAAAAACTGTTTTTT. The J gene is TRBJ1-4, the V gene TRBV6-5, with D unresolved. The CDR3 covers 14 residues. CDR1 and CDR2 (germline): MNHEY, SVGAGI. Trimming removed 7 bases from V and 2 bases from J, with 11 bases in between.

The chain joins TRBV9 to TRBJ2-5, with D possibly being TRBD1 (6 bases). Germline V gene data show CDR1 as SGDLS and CDR2 as YYNGEE. Trimming removed 4 bases at V and 5 bases at J, with 15 bases between. The CDR3 loop spans 14 amino acids. CDR3 DNA: TGTGCCAGCAGCTCCCTCAGTAGGGGGGAGACCCAGTACTTC. This encodes CASSSLSRGETQYF.

The chain is built from TRBV7-9 and TRBJ2-7; possible D gene TRBD1, 6 bases. The germline V and J ends were trimmed by 4 bases and 1 base, with 11 bases remaining between them. The CDR3 is 14 residues long. Looked up from germline, CDR1 is SEHNR and CDR2 is FQNEAQ (reference sequence). CDR3 nucleotide sequence: TGTGCCAGCAGCTACCTTCAGGGGTCCTACGAGCAGTACTTC. It codes for CASSYLQGSYEQYF.

This clonotype has more than one count but fewer than ten. The V and J genes are TRBV27 and TRBJ2-1; TRBD2 matches at 8 bases. CDR1 MNHEY and CDR2 SMNVEV come from the germline V gene (reference sequence). This CDR3 has 14 amino acids. With 6 bases clipped from V and 2 bases from J, the junction kept 3 bases outside the gene matches. The CDR3: CASRSGLAYNEQFF. The CDR3 DNA sequence: TGTGCCAGCAGGTCGGGACTAGCCTACAATGAGCAGTTCTTC.

In its sample, this clonotype was seen a few times. This chain links TRBV6-1 with TRBJ1-1, with D unclear. Germline CDR1 is MNHNS and CDR2 is SASEGT. V was clipped by 7 bases and J by 1 base, with 13 bases between them. This CDR3 is built from 14 residues. The CDR3 sequence is CASTKKNENTEAFF. CDR3 bases: TGTGCCAGCACCAAAAAGAACGAGAACACTGAAGCTTTCTTT.

V gene TRBV7-9 combines with J gene TRBJ2-2; either TRBD1 or TRBD2 may supply D (5 bases each). CDR3 length: 14 amino acids. Germline-derived CDR1 and CDR2 are SEHNR and FQNEAQ (reference sequence). Trimming left V 5 bases short and J 5 bases short, with 12 bases between. CDR3 coding DNA: TGTGCCAGCAGCCTCCCTTGGGGGACCGGGGAGCTGTTTTTT. This sequence encodes CASSLPWGTGELFF.

This clonotype came up many times. This chain links TRBV24-1 with TRBJ2-1; D is perhaps TRBD1 or TRBD2 (5 bases each). The CDR3 consists of 15 residues. Germline CDR1 and CDR2: KGHDR and SFDVKD. Trimming stripped 5 bases from V and 4 bases from J, with 14 bases between. This CDR3 reads CATSGGSRRYNEQFF. The CDR3 DNA sequence: TGTGCCACCAGTGGGGGGTCCAGGAGGTACAATGAGCAGTTCTTC.

The chain has TRBV18 and TRBJ2-5; D may correspond to TRBD1 or TRBD2 (5 bases each). The V end was cut by 5 bases, the J end by 2 bases, with 15 bases between. CDR3 length: 15 residues. CDR1 is KGHSH and CDR2 is LQKENI in the germline V gene. The CDR3 reads CASSSAGTAQETQYF. In nucleotides, the CDR3 is TGTGCCAGCTCATCGGCCGGGACCGCACAAGAGACCCAGTACTTC.

This clonotype was seen more than once but under ten times. The chain employs TRBV6-5 and TRBJ1-4, with 8 bases fitting TRBD1. Germline-derived CDR1 and CDR2 are MNHEY and SVGAGI. V gave up 0 bases and J gave up 4 bases; unmatched junction bases: 1. The CDR3 runs 15 residues. DNA of the CDR3: TGTGCCAGCAGTTACTCGGGACAGGATAATGAAAAACTGTTTTTT. It encodes CASSYSGQDNEKLFF.

V usage is TRBV7-2 and J usage is TRBJ2-7, with D possibly matching TRBD2 (7 bases). The CDR3 loop spans 16 amino acids. V was pared by 5 bases and J by 1 base, with 18 bases between. CDR1 and CDR2 from the germline V gene are SGHTA and FQGNSA. CDR3 region: CASSREGGGSSYEQYF. The CDR3 nucleotides read TGTGCCAGCAGCCGCGAGGGGGGCGGGAGTTCCTACGAGCAGTACTTC.